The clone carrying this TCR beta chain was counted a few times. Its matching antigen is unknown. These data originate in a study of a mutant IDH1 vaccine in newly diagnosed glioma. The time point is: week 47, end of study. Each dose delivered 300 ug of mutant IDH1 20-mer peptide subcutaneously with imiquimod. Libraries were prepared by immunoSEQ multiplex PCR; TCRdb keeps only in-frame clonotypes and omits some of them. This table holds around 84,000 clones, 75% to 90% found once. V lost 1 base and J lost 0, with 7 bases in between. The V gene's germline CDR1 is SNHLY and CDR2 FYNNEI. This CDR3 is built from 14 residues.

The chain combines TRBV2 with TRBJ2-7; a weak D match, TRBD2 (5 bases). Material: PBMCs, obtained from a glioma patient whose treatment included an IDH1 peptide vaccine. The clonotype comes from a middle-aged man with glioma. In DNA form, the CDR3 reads TGTGCCAGCAGTGAAGATGGAGGCTCCTACGAGCAGTACTTC. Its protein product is CASSEDGGSYEQYF. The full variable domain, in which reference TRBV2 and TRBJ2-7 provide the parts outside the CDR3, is EPEVTQTPSHQVTQMGQEVILRCVPISNHLYFYWYRQILGQKVEFLVSFYNNEISEKSEIFDDQFSVERPDGSNFTLKIRSTKLEDSAMYFCASSEDGGSYEQYFGPGTRLTVT.